This T cell receptor (beta chain) comes out of a study of blood T cell repertoires in COVID-19. Original processing notes: Amplified reference gene primers provided the basis for estimating nucleated cell counts. Clones were sequenced by immunoSEQ multiplex PCR, and TCRdb holds only the in-frame ones, with some missing. V and J calls and clone size are copied from that table; D and trimming were computed from the DNA. This table holds some 380,000 clones, roughly 86% found once. The CDR3 runs to 15 residues. V lost 3 bases and J lost 4, with 10 bases in between. The germline V gene encodes CDR1 LGHDT and CDR2 YNNKEL (reference sequence).

The origin of this receptor is a man aged 30-40 years who had recovered from COVID-19. The sequencing sample was made of PBMCs or T cells enriched from blood (not recorded which). The genes are TRBV3-1 (or the pseudogene TRBV3-2) and TRBJ1-6, with no clear D. The CDR3 DNA is TGTGCCAGCAGCCAGCGGCAGATTTATAATTCACCCCTCCACTTT. Its translation is CASSQRQIYNSPLHF.